This entry lists 9 T cell receptor beta chains sequenced from one sample in a study of human versus mouse CDR3 diversity and MHC coevolution. Sequencing was performed with immunoSEQ multiplex PCR; in TCRdb, only in-frame clones are kept and a portion is missing. The table records 55,000 to 65,000 clones, around 94% of them present only once. The sample consisted of naive CD4+ T cells from blood. Subset indicated: CD45RO-negative CD62L-positive naive CD4 T cells. These TCRs come from a person between 60 and 70 years old in good health.

This clone is a singleton in its sample. The gene calls are TRBV11-3 and TRBJ1-1; no definite D call. Germline loops: CDR1 SGHNT, CDR2 YENEEA. Trimming removed 1 base at V and 1 base at J, with 4 bases between. The CDR3 is made up of 13 amino acids. The CDR3 coding sequence is TGTGCCAGCAGCTTAGTCAGGAACACTGAAGCTTTCTTT. Its translation: CASSLVRNTEAFF.

Only a few counts were recorded for this clone. CDR3 coding DNA: TGTGCCATCAAAGGGACAGGTGATGTTAACGAGCAGTACTTC. Translating gives CAIKGTGDVNEQYF. V and J are TRBV10-3 and TRBJ2-7; TRBD1 matches at 8 bases. Trimming took 7 bases from V and 5 from J; bases not matched to a gene: 10. CDR1 and CDR2 from the germline V gene are ENHRY and SYGVKD. The CDR3 loop spans 14 amino acids.

V gene TRBV27 combines with J gene TRBJ1-6, with no clear D. This CDR3 spans 14 amino acids. Between the trimmed V and J ends, which lost 6 bases and 10 bases, there was a span of 16 bases. Germline V lookup: CDR1 MNHEY, CDR2 SMNVEV (reference sequence). The CDR3 bases are TGTGCCAGCAGCCTCGGCGGGAAAGAATCACCCCTCCACTTT. Translation gives CASSLGGKESPLHF.

The chain employs TRBV2 and TRBJ2-7; the match to TRBD1 covers 7 bases. J gave up 5 bases and V 7 bases, and 14 bases lay outside the gene matches. This CDR3 is built from 15 residues. Germline CDR1 is SNHLY and CDR2 is FYNNEI. The CDR3 sequence: CASNSDRAITDEQYF. The CDR3 DNA follows: TGTGCCAGCAATTCCGACAGGGCCATTACCGACGAGCAGTACTTC.

The chain has TRBV18 and TRBJ2-7; D uncertain. V was pared by 3 bases and J by 1 base, with 7 bases between. Per germline, CDR1 KGHSH and CDR2 LQKENI. This CDR3 has 13 residues. CDR3 sequence reads: CASSPDQSYEQYF. In DNA, the CDR3 is TGTGCCAGCTCACCCGATCAGTCCTACGAGCAGTACTTC.

The chain is built from TRBV7-8 and TRBJ1-3; 7 nucleotides agree with TRBD1. This CDR3 has 15 residues. V trimming: 2 bases; J trimming: 0 bases; junction bases outside the gene matches: 1. Looked up from germline, CDR1 is SGHVS and CDR2 is FQNEAQ. The CDR3 region has the DNA TGTGCCAGCAGCTTAAGGGGGCCCTCTGGAAACACCATATATTTT. Protein sequence: CASSLRGPSGNTIYF.

The chain carries TRBV6-5 and TRBJ1-1; the D gene is possibly TRBD1 (6 bases). There are 14 residues in the CDR3. V was pared by 9 bases and J by 3 bases, with 17 bases between. In germline, CDR1 is MNHEY, CDR2 SVGAGI. The CDR3 coding sequence is TGTGCCAGTAGGGGGGGGGTCTCGGACACTGAAGCTTTCTTT. This translates into CASRGGVSDTEAFF.

The rearrangement uses TRBV6-1 and TRBJ1-4; D call uncertain. The germline V gene has CDR1 MNHNS and CDR2 SASEGT. Trimming pared 2 bases from V and 4 bases from J, leaving 11 bases between. The CDR3 extends over 15 amino acids. The CDR3 region is CASSEFRRNNEKLFF. The CDR3 nucleotides are TGTGCCAGCAGTGAATTCCGGCGGAATAATGAAAAACTGTTTTTT.

This sequence joins TRBV6-1 and TRBJ2-7, with 12 positions matching TRBD2. There are 15 residues in the CDR3. Germline trimming cut 6 bases from V and 2 bases from J; bases unmatched to any gene: 5. Germline V gene lookup returns CDR1 MNHNS and CDR2 SASEGT. CDR3 sequence (DNA): TGTGCCAGCAGCCTTGGACTAGCGGGAACCTACGAGCAGTACTTC. Amino acids: CASSLGLAGTYEQYF.